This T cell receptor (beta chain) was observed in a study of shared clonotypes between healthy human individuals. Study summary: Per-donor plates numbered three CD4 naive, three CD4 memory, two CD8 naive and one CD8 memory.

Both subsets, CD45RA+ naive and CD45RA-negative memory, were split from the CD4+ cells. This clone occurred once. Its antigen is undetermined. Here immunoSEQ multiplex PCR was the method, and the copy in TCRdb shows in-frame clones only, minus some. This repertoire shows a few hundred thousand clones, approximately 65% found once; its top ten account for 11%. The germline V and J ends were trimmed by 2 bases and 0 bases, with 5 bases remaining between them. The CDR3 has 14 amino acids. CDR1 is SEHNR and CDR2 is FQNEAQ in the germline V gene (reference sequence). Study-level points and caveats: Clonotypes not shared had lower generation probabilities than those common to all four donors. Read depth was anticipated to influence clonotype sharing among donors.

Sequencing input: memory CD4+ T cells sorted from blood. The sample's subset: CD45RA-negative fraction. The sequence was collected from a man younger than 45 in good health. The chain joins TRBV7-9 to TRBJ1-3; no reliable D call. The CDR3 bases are TGTGCCAGCAGCTTATGGGACTCTGGAAACACCATATATTTT. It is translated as CASSLWDSGNTIYF.